In this sample, the clone carrying this TCR beta chain turned up a few times. Approximately 500 ng RNA was reverse transcribed with alpha and beta constant-region primers. Using multiplexing indices, alpha and beta chain libraries were generated apart by chain-specific third strand synthesis. TCRdb itself ran the 5' RACE reads through MiXCR, one entry per CDR3 protein. The sample holds several thousand distinct CDR3 sequences, over 8.5% seen once. This sample is part of a study of HIV-infected patients and healthy controls. All unsorted peripheral T cells were captured because whole blood was used without fractionation. This material consisted of blood, taken before antiretroviral therapy. The receptor was isolated from an adult with HIV infection.

CDR3 amino acids: CASSYSVPSSYNEQFF. Here the CDR3 DNA reads TGTGCCAGCAGTTACTCAGTACCTAGCTCCTACAATGAGCAGTTCTTC. The gene calls are TRBV6-5 and TRBJ2-1, with D uncertain. The CDR3 is 16 amino acids. CDR1 and CDR2 from the germline V gene are MNHEY and SVGAGI. Trimming removed 0 bases at V and 0 bases at J, with 9 bases between.